The subject of this entry is one T cell receptor beta chain. This sample stems from a study of T cells expressing NK-cell markers. Study-wide context: The eight sequenced donors comprised seven who were HCMV-seropositive and one who was seronegative.

TCRdb re-called the 5' RACE reads; every CDR3 protein appears as one record, without DNA. This sample's clone table lists about 460,000 distinct CDR3 sequences. Germline CDR1 reads SGHTA; CDR2 reads FQGNSA. The CDR3 has 15 residues. The chain recombines TRBV7-2 with TRBJ1-1; TCRdb selects TRBD1, and the lack of DNA leaves this call unchecked. Sequenced: blood T cells: a sorted CD56 or NKG2C T cell subset, CD4+ or CD8+ T cells, or bulk PBMC T cells (not recorded which). The TCR sequence derives from a woman aged 45-65 years in good health. The CDR3 sequence is CASSPPGQSNTEAFF.